These 17 T cell receptor beta chains came from one sample sequenced in a study of molecular identifiers for immune sequencing clone quantification. TCRdb reprocessed the PCR reads with MiXCR, giving one entry per CDR3 protein. In the table there are approximately 100,000 distinct CDR3 sequences, under 40% of which are singletons. The specimen sequenced was naive CD8+ T cells from blood, with Jurkat cell RNA spiked in. As for subset: FACS-sorted CD8+CD4-CCR7+CD45RA+ naive T cells. The receptors stem from a human donor in good health. Some libraries in this study had Jurkat cell RNA spiked in.

This clonotype was counted only a few times. The chain employs TRBV25-1 and TRBJ2-1; TRBD1 matches 11 bases. Trimming removed 7 bases from V and 7 bases from J; junction bases left unmatched: 12. Germline V gene data show CDR1 as MGHDK and CDR2 as SYGVNS. The CDR3 covers 16 residues. CDR3 loop: CASKGQGATGDNEQFF. The CDR3 nucleotides read TGTGCCAGCAAAGGACAGGGGGCAACGGGGGATAATGAGCAGTTCTTC. Supplemented by reference TRBV25-1 and TRBJ2-1, the full variable domain reads EADIYQTPRYLVIGTGKKITLECSQTMGHDKMYWYQQDPGMELHLIHYSYGVNSTEKGDLSSESTVSRIRTEHFPLTLESARPSHTSQYLCASKGQGATGDNEQFFGPGTRLTVL.

This clonotype appeared a few times. This sequence joins TRBV4-3 and TRBJ2-3; D gene uncertain. The CDR3 spans 16 residues. Germline CDR1 LGHNA, CDR2 YSLEER. V was trimmed by 2 bases and J by 2 bases, leaving 14 bases between them. This CDR3 is CASSQHPQSPTDTQYF. The DNA of the CDR3 is TGCGCCAGCAGCCAACACCCTCAATCCCCCACAGATACGCAGTATTTT.

The V call is TRBV23-1, the J call TRBJ2-5; 9 nucleotides line up with TRBD1. TRBV23-1 belongs to the ORF category, with a function that is uncertain. CDR3 length: 17 amino acids. After removal of 4 bases from V and 3 bases from J, the junction contained 12 bases not matched to a gene. CDR3 bases: TGCGCCAGCAGTCCCAATTGGAGACAGGGGGAAGAAGAGACCCAGTACTTC. The encoded protein is CASSPNWRQGEEETQYF.

In the case of this clonotype: A single base separates this from a much larger clone, so it may be a read error. V usage is TRBV13 and J usage is TRBJ2-7; D possibly corresponds to TRBD2 (5 bases). The CDR3 spans 14 residues. CDR1 and CDR2 from the germline V gene are PRHDT and FYEKMQ (reference sequence). Trimming shortened V by 1 base and J by 9 bases, and 16 bases separated the two germline ends. This CDR3 is CASSLVSRVNAQYF. DNA of the CDR3: TGTGCCAGCAGCTTAGTTTCGAGGGTTAACGCGCAGTACTTC.

This clonotype appeared a single time. The rearrangement links TRBV11-2 to TRBJ2-5; TRBD1 is a possible D gene (5 bases). From germline, CDR1 is SGHAT and CDR2 FQNNGV. V was pared by 3 bases and J by 5 bases, with 13 bases between. CDR3 size: 14 residues. CDR3 nucleotides: TGTGCCAGCAGCTTTACCAGGGTATGGGAGACCCAGTACTTC. Its translation: CASSFTRVWETQYF.

This clonotype was seen many times. The chain combines TRBV11-2 with TRBJ2-3; no clear D gene. Germline CDR1 reads SGHAT; CDR2 reads FQNNGV. The CDR3 is made up of 18 amino acids. V was shortened by 0 bases and J by 0 bases, with 16 bases between the two germline ends. CDR3 sequence (DNA): TGTGCCAGCAGCTTAGAGGTGGGCTGGACGGTTAGCACAGATACGCAGTATTTT. Protein: CASSLEVGWTVSTDTQYF.

V gene TRBV20-1 combines with J gene TRBJ2-7, with D possibly TRBD2 on 5 matching bases. Trimming shortened V by 5 bases and J by 3 bases, and 17 bases separated the two germline ends. This CDR3 has 14 residues. Germline values: CDR1 DFQATT, CDR2 SNEGSKA (reference sequence). The CDR3 DNA is TGCAGTGCTCAGTCGCTAGCCCCGTTCTACGAGCAGTACTTC. Translating it yields CSAQSLAPFYEQYF.

As for this clonotype: This may arise from a read error, as a much more abundant clone is one base away. DNA for the CDR3: TGTGCCAGCAGTTTTAGTGTTCGGGATGGGGCCGCAGATACGCTGTATTTT. Translated, it gives CASSFSVRDGAADTLYF. The rearrangement links TRBV28 to TRBJ2-3; TRBD1 or TRBD2 may be the D gene (5 bases each). Germline V lookup: CDR1 MDHEN, CDR2 SYDVKM. CDR3 length: 17 amino acids.

The chain links TRBV24-1 to TRBJ2-1, with 10 bases fitting TRBD2. The CDR3 extends over 16 amino acids. V lost 4 bases to trimming and J lost 3 bases; unmatched junction nucleotides: 5. In germline, CDR1 is KGHDR, CDR2 SFDVKD. The CDR3 nucleotides are TGTGCCACCAGTGACCGGGGACTAGCGCACTACAATGAGCAGTTCTTC. Translation: CATSDRGLAHYNEQFF.

For this clonotype: Since no conserved phenylalanine or tryptophan closes the CDR3, a read error is the likely cause. The chain recombines TRBV4-2 with TRBJ1-5; D is unresolved. The CDR3 totals 13 residues. V was cut by 0 bases and J by 4 bases, with 4 bases left in between. Germline V gives CDR1 LGHNA, CDR2 YNFKEQ. The CDR3 here is CASSQDRNQPQHI. CDR3 in DNA: TGTGCCAGCAGCCAAGATCGGAATCAGCCCCAGCATATT.

To note about this clonotype: A junction boundary mismatches the germline segment, possibly from a read error. The chain recombines TRBV7-9 with TRBJ2-7; 8 bases agree with TRBD1. The CDR3 is 13 amino acids. Germline V CDR1 and CDR2: SEHNR, FQNEAQ (reference sequence). The CDR3 nucleotides read TGTGCCAGCGGCTTGGGACAGGCCAACGAGCAGTACTTC. Protein sequence: CASGLGQANEQYF.

This clonotype has more than one count but fewer than ten. The V and J genes are TRBV12-3 or TRBV12-4 and TRBJ2-2; possibly TRBD2 for D (6 bases). This CDR3 spans 14 amino acids. The germline V and J ends were trimmed by 10 bases and 0 bases, with 12 bases remaining between them. The CDR3 DNA follows: TGTGCCACCCAAAGCGGGTCGAACACCGGGGAGCTGTTTTTT. Protein sequence: CATQSGSNTGELFF.

This clonotype was picked up a small number of times. Sequence at one end of the junction differs from germline and may be a read error. This chain uses TRBV28 with TRBJ1-5, with 7 positions matching TRBD1. CDR1 is MDHEN and CDR2 is SYDVKM in the germline V gene. The CDR3 contains 14 residues. The CDR3 DNA is TGTGCCAGCAGTTTAACAGGGGCCAATCAGCACCAGCATTTT. It encodes CASSLTGANQHQHF. Combining the CDR3 with reference TRBV28 and TRBJ1-5 gives the whole variable domain DVKVTQSSRYLVKRTGEKVFLECVQDMDHENMFWYRQDPGLGLRLIYFSYDVKMKEKGDIPEGYSVSREKKERFSLILESASTNQTSMYLCASSLTGANQHQHFGDGTRLSIL.

This clonotype came up a few times. CDR3 sequence (DNA): TGTGCCAGCAGTTTCCCTCCAGCGGGAACTTCCTACGAGCAGTACTTC. This sequence encodes CASSFPPAGTSYEQYF. V is TRBV28 and J is TRBJ2-7; 7 nucleotides align to TRBD2. With 3 bases clipped from V and 1 base from J, the junction kept 9 bases outside the gene matches. The CDR3 covers 16 residues. CDR1 and CDR2 (germline): MDHEN, SYDVKM.

This clonotype showed up many times. The chain employs TRBV20-1 and TRBJ2-7; D not certain. The V and J ends lost 0 bases and 7 bases respectively, with 10 bases between them. This CDR3 comprises 12 residues. Per germline, CDR1 DFQATT and CDR2 SNEGSKA (reference sequence). CDR3 loop: CSARELRWEQYF. In DNA form, the CDR3 reads TGCAGTGCTAGAGAGCTGCGGTGGGAGCAGTACTTC.

In the case of this clonotype: This may be a read error, as it is one base from a much larger clone. The chain joins TRBV5-1 to TRBJ2-7, with D unclear. This CDR3 spans 13 amino acids. Germline CDR1 SGHRS, CDR2 YFSETQ. The ends were cut back, 1 base at V and 6 bases at J, with 11 bases in the middle. CDR3 bases: TGCGCCAGCAGCTTGACAGACGGGTTCGAGCAGTACTTC. It yields the protein CASSLTDGFEQYF.

Note on this clonotype: A much larger clone differs by one base, so this may be a read error. The CDR3 loop reads CSVARTGSHCYTF. Here the CDR3 DNA reads TGCAGCGTTGCTAGGACAGGGTCTCATTGCTACACCTTC. The gene calls are TRBV29-1 and TRBJ1-2; 8 nucleotides align to TRBD1. Trimming at V came to 4 bases and at J to 9 bases, leaving 10 bases not matched to a gene. The CDR3 is 13 residues long. Germline CDR1 SQVTM, CDR2 ANQGSEA.